This TCR beta chain was observed in a study of tumor-infiltrating lymphocytes in primary liver carcinoma. Study-wide context: These patients were men and women whose ages were 30 to 69 years. Study-wide findings and caveats: The top-250-clone fraction was significantly higher in tumors than in blood (p = 0.039).

The investigators made TCR beta cDNA from around 530 ng total RNA, using a constant-region primer. Slightly modified ARM-PCR, run as three nested multiplex PCR rounds, produced the TCR beta libraries. The first two PCR rounds used TRBV1-TRBV30 forward primers with a C-beta reverse primer, roughly 10 cycles each. Via MiXCR, TCRdb re-called the multiplex PCR reads, giving one row per CDR3 protein. The sample consists of fewer than 400,000 distinct CDR3 sequences, 65% of them appearing once. This CDR3 has 17 amino acids. After removal of 3 bases from V and 4 bases from J, the junction contained 14 bases not matched to a gene. Per germline, CDR1 SGHVS and CDR2 FQNEAQ. For blood RNA, unsorted whole blood served as the source, and germline DNA was extracted too. Details on this clonotype: Its antigen remains unidentified.

This sequence joins TRBV7-8 and TRBJ2-5; 7 bases are shared with TRBD2. The TCR was taken from a man aged 40-50 years with primary liver carcinoma and hepatitis B virus infection. The sequencing input was peripheral blood. CDR3 bases: TGTGCCAGCAGCTTGGAGCTCGGGCGGGGGTTCCTAGAGACCCAGTACTTC. Amino acid sequence: CASSLELGRGFLETQYF.